This T cell receptor (beta chain) emerged from a study of CD8+CD57+ T cells in acquired aplastic anemia. Across the study: Mean DNA quantity obtained from sorted CD4+ and CD8+ cells was 2.5 to 4 ug.

Researchers used genomic DNA as the template to profile TCR beta VDJ and CDR3. TCRdb recomputed calls from the reads with MiXCR, one row per CDR3 protein. Here the sample spans 310,000 or so distinct CDR3 sequences, about three fifths being singletons. Study-wide points: Patients and controls were found to share twenty-nine CD8+ CDR3 sequences.

As to this clonotype: Its antigen remains unidentified.

Looked up from germline, CDR1 is SGHVT and CDR2 is SQSDAQ. Trimming took off 7 bases at V and 11 bases at J, with 20 bases between the two ends. This CDR3 has 13 residues. An expansion of CD8+CD57+ cells by flow cytometry had been shown in patients chosen for sequencing. The source is a human donor with aplastic anemia. The J gene is TRBJ1-2, the V gene TRBV7-4; TRBD1 might be the D (6 bases). Sequenced: sorted CD4+, CD8+, or CD8+CD57+ T cells (not recorded which) from PBMCs. In nucleotides, the CDR3 is TGTGCCAGCACCATCTTAGACACAGGGCGGTACACCTTC. This encodes CASTILDTGRYTF.